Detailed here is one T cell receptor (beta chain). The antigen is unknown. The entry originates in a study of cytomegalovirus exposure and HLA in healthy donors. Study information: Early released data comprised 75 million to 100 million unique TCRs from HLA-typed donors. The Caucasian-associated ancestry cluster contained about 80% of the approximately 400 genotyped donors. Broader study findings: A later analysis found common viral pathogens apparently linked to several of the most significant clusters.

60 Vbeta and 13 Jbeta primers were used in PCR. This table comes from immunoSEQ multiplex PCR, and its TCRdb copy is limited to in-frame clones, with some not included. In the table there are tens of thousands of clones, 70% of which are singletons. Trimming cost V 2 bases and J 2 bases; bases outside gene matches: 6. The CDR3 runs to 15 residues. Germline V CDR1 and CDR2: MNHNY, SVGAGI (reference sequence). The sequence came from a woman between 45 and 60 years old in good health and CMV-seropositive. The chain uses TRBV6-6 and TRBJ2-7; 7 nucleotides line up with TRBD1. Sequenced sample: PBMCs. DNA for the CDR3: TGTGCCAGCAGTTACAGAAGACAGGGCCCCTACGAGCAGTACTTC. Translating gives CASSYRRQGPYEQYF.